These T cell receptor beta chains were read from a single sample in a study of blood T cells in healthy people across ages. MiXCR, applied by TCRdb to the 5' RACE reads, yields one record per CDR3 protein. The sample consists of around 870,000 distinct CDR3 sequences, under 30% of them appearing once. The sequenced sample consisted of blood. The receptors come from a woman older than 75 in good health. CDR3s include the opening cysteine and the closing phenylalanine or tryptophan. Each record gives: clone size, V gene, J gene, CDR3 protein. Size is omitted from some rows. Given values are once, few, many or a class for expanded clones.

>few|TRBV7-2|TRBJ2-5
CASSLEGGQEYF
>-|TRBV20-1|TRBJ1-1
CSAIEPGLTKRRAFF
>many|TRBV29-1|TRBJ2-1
CSVVLGSRPGNEQFF
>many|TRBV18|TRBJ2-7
CASSPPGPTYEQYF
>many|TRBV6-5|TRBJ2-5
CASRKRGQVTQYF
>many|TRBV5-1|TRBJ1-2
CASSGGQGLSEFYGYTF
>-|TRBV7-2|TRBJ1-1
CASSSLGTGEAFF
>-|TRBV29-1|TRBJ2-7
CSVEDSGKGTYEQYF
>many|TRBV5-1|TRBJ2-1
CASSLGQESSYNEQFF
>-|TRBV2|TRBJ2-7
CASRKTRQGAYEQYF
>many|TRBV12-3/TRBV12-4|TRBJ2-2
CASSSHRGTNTGELFF
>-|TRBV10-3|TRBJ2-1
CAISESLGGRSHEQFF
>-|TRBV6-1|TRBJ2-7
CASSVRLAYEQYF
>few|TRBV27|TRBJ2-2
CASSPGGNSVGERFF
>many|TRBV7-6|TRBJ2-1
CASSLVASGGLKSYNEQFF
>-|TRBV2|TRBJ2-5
CASKEQGGSGEQYF
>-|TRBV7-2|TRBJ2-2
CASSFRPGDTGELFF
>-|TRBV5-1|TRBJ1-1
CASSLLTQLNTEAFF
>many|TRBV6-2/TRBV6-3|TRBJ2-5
CASSYSKGAEETQYF
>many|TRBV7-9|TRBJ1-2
CASSLDGTAYGYTF
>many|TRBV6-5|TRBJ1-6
CASSYESSYNSPLHF
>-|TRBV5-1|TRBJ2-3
CASSLARETDTQYF
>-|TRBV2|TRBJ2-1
CASSEERGGDNEQFF
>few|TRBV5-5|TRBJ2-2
CASSLIQGQKKDKAGELFF
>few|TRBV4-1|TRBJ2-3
CAGSRSGLAANTDTQYF
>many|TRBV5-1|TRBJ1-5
CASSLTGGQNQPQHF
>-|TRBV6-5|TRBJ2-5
CASSYSRGMEGVDGQETQYF
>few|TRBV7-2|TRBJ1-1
CAGSPRRLTTEAFF
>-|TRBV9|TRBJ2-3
CASTREAGSTDTQYF
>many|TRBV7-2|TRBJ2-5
CASSATTVKTQYF
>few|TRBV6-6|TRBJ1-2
CASSPTPATWGNYGYTF
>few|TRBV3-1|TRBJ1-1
CASSLSRDKAFF
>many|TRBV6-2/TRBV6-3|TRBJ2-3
CASSSNGLAGTDTQYF
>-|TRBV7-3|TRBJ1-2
CASSLTGSGGYTF
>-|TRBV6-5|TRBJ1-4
CASSPTGTGEVEKLFF